This T cell receptor (beta chain) is from a study of response to subunit inactivated influenza vaccine. The J segment lost 10 bases and the V segment lost 5 bases, leaving 10 bases of the junction unmatched. The CDR3 has 14 amino acids. Germline V gene data show CDR1 as SQVTM and CDR2 as ANQGSEA. One entry per CDR3 protein, called by TCRdb with MiXCR from the RT-PCR reads. The repertoire holds around 300,000 distinct CDR3 sequences, with about 20% as singletons. General observations from the study: The authors put forward the suggestion that each seasonal influenza vaccination may bring in only a limited number of new T cells.

About this clonotype: Antigen: not known.

Sequenced material: PBMCs from blood, taken about 19 months after vaccination. This receptor was taken from a man aged 45 to 75 who received an inactivated influenza vaccine. The V gene is TRBV29-1, the J gene TRBJ2-1; 11 positions match TRBD2. This chain's CDR3 is CSVLFSGRAREQFF. The CDR3 DNA reads TGCAGCGTTCTATTTAGCGGGAGGGCGAGGGAGCAGTTCTTC.